The present TCR beta chain was sequenced within a study of blood T cell repertoires in COVID-19. The wider study: PBMCs, B-cell-depleted T cells, or T cells were the source of the cDNA or gDNA that made up the material.

The repertoire was sequenced with immunoSEQ multiplex PCR; TCRdb's copy has only in-frame clones and lacks some. The sample has 45,000 to 65,000 clones, around four fifths seen once. This CDR3 has 14 residues. The germline V gene encodes CDR1 SGHAT and CDR2 FQNNGV. The V end was cut by 3 bases, the J end by 5 bases, with 13 bases between. There are a few counts of this clone. This chain uses TRBV11-2 with TRBJ2-5; D perhaps matches TRBD2 (6 bases). The source of this sequence is a man aged 60-69 years with acute or convalescent COVID-19. The specimen was peripheral blood. CDR3 coding DNA: TGTGCCAGCAGCTTCGGAGGTCGGGGGGAGACCCAGTACTTC. Its translation is CASSFGGRGETQYF.